These 9 T cell receptor beta chains share one sample of origin, sequenced in a study of beta chain features in type 1 diabetes. Every bit of the isolated RNA underwent reverse transcription, so sequencing read expressed TCRB transcripts. Sequencing was performed with immunoSEQ multiplex PCR; in TCRdb, only in-frame clones are kept and a portion is missing. Counted here are under 400,000 clones, around a fifth occurring once; the ten biggest clones make up about 0.045%. The specimen was naive CD4+ T cells from blood. The source of these receptors is a young woman in good health.

The rearrangement links TRBV11-1 to TRBJ2-5; 9 nucleotides line up with TRBD1. The ends lost 5 bases at V and 2 bases at J; junction bases unmatched: 3. Germline CDR1 and CDR2: SGHAT and FQDESV (reference sequence). This CDR3 spans 14 amino acids. Here the CDR3 reads CASSQGTGQETQYF. The CDR3 nucleotides read TGTGCCAGCAGCCAAGGGACAGGGCAAGAGACCCAGTACTTC.

The gene calls are TRBV7-2 and TRBJ2-1; 11 bases map to TRBD2. The CDR3 is 17 amino acids. Germline CDR1 is SGHTA and CDR2 is FQGNSA. Germline trimming cut 5 bases from V and 7 bases from J; bases unmatched to any gene: 13. This CDR3 reads CASSQGIAGGPRNEQFF. The CDR3, as DNA: TGTGCCAGCAGCCAGGGTATAGCGGGAGGGCCGAGGAATGAGCAGTTCTTC.

The sample holds a few counts of this clone. This chain joins TRBV4-3 and TRBJ1-1, with D unresolved. The CDR3 is 14 amino acids. CDR1 is LGHNA, CDR2 YSLEER, per germline. Trimming pared 0 bases from V and 0 bases from J, leaving 5 bases between. CDR3 sequence (DNA): TGCGCCAGCAGCCAAGATCAGATGAACACTGAAGCTTTCTTT. As protein: CASSQDQMNTEAFF.

This clone appeared a few times. The J gene is TRBJ2-2, the V gene TRBV5-1, with 10 bases lining up with TRBD2. The germline V gene has CDR1 SGHRS and CDR2 YFSETQ. The V segment lost 2 bases and the J segment 4 bases; nucleotides outside the gene matches: 5. The CDR3 contains 16 residues. CDR3 sequence reads: CASSFSGGAGTGELFF. DNA of the CDR3: TGCGCCAGCAGCTTCAGCGGGGGGGCCGGCACCGGGGAGCTGTTTTTT.

Note on this clone: A junction boundary mismatches the germline segment, possibly from a read error. The chain combines TRBV5-4 with TRBJ2-1, with TRBD2 matching 9 bases. The germline gives CDR1 SGHNT, CDR2 YYREEE (reference sequence). This CDR3 contains 16 residues. The DNA of the CDR3 is TGTGCCAGCAGCGCCGGGGGCCTAGCGGGATGGAATGGGCAGTTCTTC. Translating it yields CASSAGGLAGWNGQFF.

The chain combines TRBV7-9 with TRBJ1-5; D may be TRBD1 (5 bases). Germline V gene lookup returns CDR1 SEHNR and CDR2 FQNEAQ (reference sequence). The CDR3 consists of 14 residues. The V and J ends lost 4 bases and 5 bases respectively, with 12 bases between them. CDR3 sequence reads: CASSSDTFYQPQHF. The CDR3 nucleotides read TGTGCCAGCAGCTCGGACACTTTTTATCAGCCCCAGCATTTT.

V and J are TRBV30 and TRBJ1-2; D uncertain. The germline V and J ends were trimmed by 8 bases and 5 bases, with 15 bases remaining between them. CDR3 length: 12 amino acids. Looked up from germline, CDR1 is GTSNPN and CDR2 is SVGIG (reference sequence). CDR3: CALAPGLYGYTF. The DNA for the CDR3 is TGTGCCCTGGCTCCGGGGTTATATGGCTACACCTTC.

The sample holds one count of this clone. The V call is TRBV4-3, the J call TRBJ2-5; weak D call: TRBD1 (5 bases). This CDR3 contains 16 residues. V was clipped by 0 bases and J by 0 bases, with 11 bases between them. The germline V gene encodes CDR1 LGHNA and CDR2 YSLEER. As DNA, the CDR3 is TGCGCCAGCAGCCAAGATAGGACAAGGTACCAAGAGACCCAGTACTTC. It yields the protein CASSQDRTRYQETQYF.

J is TRBJ2-3 and V is TRBV2, with 10 bases aligning to TRBD2. With 6 bases clipped from V and 1 base from J, the junction kept 13 bases outside the gene matches. This CDR3 spans 18 amino acids. The germline V gene encodes CDR1 SNHLY and CDR2 FYNNEI. In DNA, the CDR3 is TGTGCCAGCAGGAAGACGCTTTCTAGCGGGGGCGGCACAGATACGCAGTATTTT. Protein: CASRKTLSSGGGTDTQYF.